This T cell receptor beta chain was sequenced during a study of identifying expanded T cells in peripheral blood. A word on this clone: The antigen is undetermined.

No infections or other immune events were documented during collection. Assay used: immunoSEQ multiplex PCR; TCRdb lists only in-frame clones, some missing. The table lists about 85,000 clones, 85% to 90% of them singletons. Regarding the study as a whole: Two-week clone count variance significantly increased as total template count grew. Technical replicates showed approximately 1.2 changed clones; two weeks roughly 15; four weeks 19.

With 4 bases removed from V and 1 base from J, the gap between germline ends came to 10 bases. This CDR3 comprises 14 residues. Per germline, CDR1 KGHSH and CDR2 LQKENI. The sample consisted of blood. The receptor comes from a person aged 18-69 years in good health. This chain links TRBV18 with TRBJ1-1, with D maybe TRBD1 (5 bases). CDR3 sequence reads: CASSQWQGNTEAFF. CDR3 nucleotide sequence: TGTGCCAGCTCACAGTGGCAGGGGAACACTGAAGCTTTCTTT.